Sequencing of this T cell receptor beta chain was carried out in a study of shared clonotypes between healthy human individuals. Study-wide background: Each donor's CD8 memory used one plate, CD8 naive two, each CD4 subset three.

Deep-level running was used for the assay. Each sorted subset replicate got 200 ng genomic DNA, roughly 33,000 genomes. Assay used: immunoSEQ multiplex PCR; TCRdb lists only in-frame clones, some missing. The data contain some 2 million clones, about 95% of them singletons. The CDR3 runs 16 residues. Trimming removed 7 bases from V and 1 base from J, with 16 bases in between. The germline V gene has CDR1 MNHEY and CDR2 SMNVEV (reference sequence). Naivety among CD8 cells was defined by CD45RO negativity and positive CCR7 selection, thereby excluding terminally differentiated effector memory CD45RA+ cells.

This sequence originates from a man aged 18 to 29 in good health. The sample consisted of naive CD8+ T cells sorted from blood. V is TRBV27 and J is TRBJ2-2; D is unclear. CDR3 bases: TGTGCCAGCACCACCGAGGTACTCGTGAACACCGGGGAGCTGTTTTTT. Protein product: CASTTEVLVNTGELFF.